This note documents a single TCR beta chain sequence. Its antigen is unidentified. Germline V CDR1 and CDR2: LGHDT, YNNKEL (reference sequence). V lost 0 bases and J 10 bases, leaving 13 bases between the germline ends. There are 15 residues in the CDR3. These data belong to a study of Ad26.COV2.S vaccination and SARS-CoV-2 variants. Whole-study findings and limits: It is possible that the TCR breadth and depth analyses underestimated the total T cell responses.

Documented treatment: about 20 received Ad26.COV2.S at low or high dose, single or two shots; about 5 received placebo; per-sample allocation not given. Sampling was done on day 63 after the first vaccine or placebo injection. The individual, an adult aged 18-55 years, was a donor in Boston. Clones were sequenced by immunoSEQ multiplex PCR, and TCRdb holds only the in-frame ones, with some missing. The sample lists more than 300,000 clones; roughly 89% were seen once. The chain employs TRBV3-1 (or the pseudogene TRBV3-2) and TRBJ1-6, with D possibly matching TRBD1 (5 bases). This sequence was found in a person aged 18-65 years who received the Ad26.COV2.S COVID-19 vaccine or a placebo. Sequencing used peripheral blood, obtained in a trial of Ad26.COV2.S vaccine versus placebo. CDR3 loop: CASSQETGDGSPLHF. In DNA form, the CDR3 reads TGTGCCAGCAGCCAAGAGACTGGGGACGGCTCACCCCTCCACTTT.